The 26 T cell receptor beta chains reported below all come from one sample, sequenced in a study of blood T cell repertoires in COVID-19. Method: immunoSEQ multiplex PCR; TCRdb's copy keeps in-frame clones and lacks some. The sample yields some 400,000 clones, about 89% seen once. Specimen: peripheral blood. The receptor set was obtained from a woman between 55 and 75 years old with COVID-19, enrolled during active disease.

This rearrangement joins TRBV10-1 to TRBJ2-5; possibly TRBD1 for D (5 bases). The CDR3 sequence is 13 residues long. V lost 5 bases to trimming and J lost 4 bases, with 11 bases between them. Germline V gives CDR1 WNHNN, CDR2 SYGVQD (reference sequence). The DNA of the CDR3 is TGCGCCAGCAGTCAGGGTATGCGAGAGACCCAGTACTTC. Amino acids: CASSQGMRETQYF.

This clone was picked up one time. The V gene is TRBV5-4, the J gene TRBJ1-2; 7 bases line up with TRBD1. V shed 4 bases and J 2 bases; nucleotides not matched to a gene: 2. Germline V gene lookup returns CDR1 SGHNT and CDR2 YYREEE (reference sequence). This CDR3 comprises 13 residues. Here the CDR3 reads CASSQTGNYGYTF. The DNA of the CDR3 is TGTGCCAGCAGCCAGACAGGGAACTATGGCTACACCTTC.

The genes are TRBV6-5 and TRBJ1-1; the D is unclear. The CDR3 contains 11 residues. Germline CDR1 reads MNHEY; CDR2 reads SVGAGI. The ends were cut back, 7 bases at V and 4 bases at J, with 7 bases in the middle. This chain's CDR3 is CASTQSTEAFF. In DNA, the CDR3 is TGTGCCAGCACCCAGTCCACTGAAGCTTTCTTT.

The chain recombines TRBV10-3 with TRBJ2-2; TRBD1 matches at 8 bases. Trimming took 3 bases from V and 6 from J; bases not matched to a gene: 6. CDR1 is ENHRY, CDR2 SYGVKD, per germline. The CDR3 has 15 residues. CDR3 sequence reads: CAISDRDRGSGELFF. The CDR3 nucleotides are TGTGCCATCAGTGATCGCGACAGGGGTTCCGGGGAGCTGTTTTTT.

J is TRBJ2-7 and V is TRBV18; D call uncertain. Trimming removed 4 bases from V and 7 bases from J, with 14 bases in between. In germline, CDR1 is KGHSH, CDR2 LQKENI. This CDR3 contains 13 residues. CDR3 sequence (DNA): TGTGCCAGCTCACTTGGCAGCCCAGGTGAGCAGTACTTC. Amino acid sequence: CASSLGSPGEQYF.

The rearrangement uses TRBV4-1 and TRBJ2-7, with D uncertain. The V gene's germline CDR1 is MGHRA and CDR2 YSYEKL. Trimming took off 1 base at V and 3 bases at J, with 13 bases between the two ends. The CDR3 is made up of 15 amino acids. The CDR3 coding sequence is TGCGCCAGCAGCCAAGCTAAGGTGGGCCACTACGAGCAGTACTTC. Its protein product is CASSQAKVGHYEQYF.

The chain uses TRBV6-5 and TRBJ2-4, with 9 nucleotides matching TRBD1. The CDR3 runs 15 residues. Per the germline V gene, CDR1 is MNHEY and CDR2 is SVGAGI. V dropped 4 bases and J dropped 2; count of bases not matched to a gene: 3. The CDR3 sequence: CASSFDRGSKNIQYF. The DNA for the CDR3 is TGTGCCAGCAGTTTCGACAGGGGGTCCAAAAACATTCAGTACTTC.

The chain carries TRBV27 and TRBJ2-7, with D tentatively TRBD1 (5 bases). Germline-derived CDR1 and CDR2 are MNHEY and SMNVEV (reference sequence). The CDR3 sequence is 14 residues long. The V end was cut by 10 bases, the J end by 0 bases, with 16 bases between. The CDR3 DNA sequence: TGTGCCAACCTCGGACAAGTATTCTCCTACGAGCAGTACTTC. Protein: CANLGQVFSYEQYF.

This chain links TRBV6-5 with TRBJ2-7; the match to TRBD1 covers 9 bases. V lost 1 base and J lost 2; bases outside the gene matches: 3. The germline gives CDR1 MNHEY, CDR2 SVGAGI. The CDR3 totals 15 residues. The CDR3 DNA follows: TGTGCCAGCAGTTACTTGGACAGGGGCCCCTACGAGCAGTACTTC. This codes for CASSYLDRGPYEQYF.

The chain uses TRBV9 and TRBJ2-1; 7 nucleotides line up with TRBD1. CDR1 and CDR2 (germline): SGDLS, YYNGEE. Unmatched junction bases numbered 11, after V lost 3 bases and J lost 8 bases. The CDR3 is 15 residues long. The CDR3 bases are TGTGCCAGCAGCGAGCCGGGACAGCTGGGCCATGAGCAGTTCTTC. It translates to CASSEPGQLGHEQFF.

V is TRBV9 and J is TRBJ2-5; 16 nucleotides match TRBD2. Germline lookup yields CDR1 SGDLS and CDR2 YYNGEE. The CDR3 length is 18 residues. The V segment lost 5 bases and the J segment 1 base; nucleotides outside the gene matches: 8. The CDR3 region is CASRPTGLAGGIQETQYF. The CDR3 region has the DNA TGTGCCAGCAGACCAACGGGACTAGCGGGGGGGATCCAAGAGACCCAGTACTTC.

The gene calls are TRBV19 and TRBJ2-3; possible D gene TRBD1, 6 bases. V lost 5 bases and J lost 3, with 21 bases in between. This CDR3 contains 17 residues. The germline V gene encodes CDR1 LNHDA and CDR2 SQIVND (reference sequence). The CDR3 protein is CASSVSHRVLETDTQYF. CDR3 in DNA: TGTGCCAGTAGTGTCTCTCACAGGGTTCTGGAAACAGATACGCAGTATTTT.

The V call is TRBV12-5, the J call TRBJ1-6; the match to TRBD1 covers 7 bases. The CDR3 consists of 13 residues. Germline V gives CDR1 LGHNT, CDR2 FRNRAP. V was pared by 0 bases and J by 13 bases, with 3 bases of the junction left unmatched. CDR3 sequence: CASGLVRGEPLHF. Written as DNA, the CDR3 is TGTGCTAGTGGTTTGGTCAGGGGGGAGCCCCTCCACTTT.

V usage is TRBV27 and J usage is TRBJ2-1; 11 bases align to TRBD2. Germline V gives CDR1 MNHEY, CDR2 SMNVEV (reference sequence). This CDR3 region has 13 residues. The trim removed 9 bases at V and 4 bases at J, leaving 2 bases unmatched. For the CDR3, the DNA is TGTGCCAGTCGGACTAGCGGGTACAATGAGCAGTTCTTC. As protein: CASRTSGYNEQFF.

The chain combines TRBV5-1 with TRBJ2-7; 9 nucleotides match TRBD1. V dropped 4 bases and J dropped 7; count of bases not matched to a gene: 9. The CDR3 contains 14 residues. Germline values: CDR1 SGHRS, CDR2 YFSETQ. The CDR3 sequence: CASSPGTGFSEQYF. In DNA form, the CDR3 reads TGCGCCAGCAGCCCCGGGACAGGGTTTAGTGAGCAGTACTTC.

The chain carries TRBV6-5 and TRBJ2-7; 9 bases map to TRBD1. The CDR3 totals 13 residues. Trimming removed 8 bases from V and 3 bases from J; junction bases left unmatched: 5. The germline V gene has CDR1 MNHEY and CDR2 SVGAGI. Here the CDR3 DNA reads TGTGCCAGCTCCCACAGGGGGCTCTACGAGCAGTACTTC. As protein: CASSHRGLYEQYF.

This chain links TRBV30 with TRBJ2-5, with TRBD1 identical over 7 bases. J gave up 4 bases and V 2 bases, and 4 bases lay outside the gene matches. This CDR3 comprises 13 residues. In germline, CDR1 is GTSNPN, CDR2 SVGIG (reference sequence). This CDR3 is CAWSSYRGETQYF. The CDR3 DNA reads as TGTGCCTGGAGTAGCTACAGGGGAGAGACCCAGTACTTC.

The V and J genes are TRBV2 and TRBJ2-2; 11 positions match TRBD2. The CDR3 contains 15 residues. Germline lookup yields CDR1 SNHLY and CDR2 FYNNEI. V was clipped by 6 bases and J by 7 bases; unmatched bases: 7. The chain's CDR3 is CASRVAGGQYGELFF. The CDR3 DNA follows: TGTGCCAGCAGGGTAGCGGGGGGGCAGTACGGGGAGCTGTTTTTT.

This clone was counted only a few times. The V gene is TRBV6-5, the J gene TRBJ1-2; no clear D gene. The CDR3 is 15 residues long. Germline V lookup: CDR1 MNHEY, CDR2 SVGAGI. The V end was cut by 0 bases, the J end by 2 bases, with 10 bases between. The CDR3 reads CASSYSIGENYGYTF. The CDR3 coding sequence is TGTGCCAGCAGTTACTCGATTGGGGAGAACTATGGCTACACCTTC.

This clone was seen a few times. V gene TRBV7-9 combines with J gene TRBJ1-1, with unresolved D. The CDR3 runs to 11 residues. Trimming shortened V by 6 bases and J by 4 bases, and 6 bases separated the two germline ends. Germline V gene lookup returns CDR1 SEHNR and CDR2 FQNEAQ (reference sequence). The CDR3 sequence: CASSLVTEAFF. CDR3 DNA sequence: TGTGCCAGCAGTCTCGTCACTGAAGCTTTCTTT.

This chain links TRBV28 with TRBJ1-2; D perhaps matches TRBD1 (6 bases). Germline CDR1 MDHEN, CDR2 SYDVKM. This CDR3 has 15 amino acids. With 5 bases removed from V and 0 bases from J, the gap between germline ends came to 13 bases. CDR3 in DNA: TGTGCCAGCAGTCCCAGAGGACAGCCTAACTATGGCTACACCTTC. Encoded protein: CASSPRGQPNYGYTF.

The chain has TRBV5-1 and TRBJ1-2, with 8 nucleotides matching TRBD1. V was clipped by 7 bases and J by 2 bases; unmatched bases: 7. The germline V gene has CDR1 SGHRS and CDR2 YFSETQ. This CDR3 spans 14 amino acids. For the CDR3, the DNA is TGCGCCAGCTACCCGGGACAGGAGAACTATGGCTACACCTTC. Protein: CASYPGQENYGYTF.

The V gene is TRBV18, the J gene TRBJ1-2; the match to TRBD1 covers 9 bases. V trimming: 3 bases; J trimming: 2 bases; junction bases outside the gene matches: 4. Germline CDR1 and CDR2: KGHSH and LQKENI. There are 15 residues in the CDR3. CDR3 loop: CASSPSGQGNYGYTF. CDR3 bases: TGTGCCAGCTCACCGTCGGGACAGGGCAACTATGGCTACACCTTC.

CDR3 amino acids: CASSYDRIVRTEAFF. The CDR3 DNA is TGTGCCAGCAGTTACGACAGGATCGTGAGGACTGAAGCTTTCTTT. The chain has TRBV6-5 and TRBJ1-1, with D perhaps TRBD1 (6 bases). The CDR3 runs to 15 residues. The V gene lost 2 bases and the J gene lost 5 bases, with 15 bases spanning the gap. The germline CDR1 and CDR2 sequences are MNHEY and SVGAGI.

This clone was observed a single time. The sample holds other DNA sequences that translate to the same CDR3. This chain joins TRBV7-3 and TRBJ2-5, with D possibly TRBD2 on 7 matching bases. Trimming left V 2 bases short and J 5 bases short, with 12 bases between. The CDR3 is 14 amino acids. Germline V gene data show CDR1 as SGHTA and CDR2 as FQGTGA. CDR3 protein: CASSLAGAGETQYF. The CDR3 DNA reads TGTGCCAGCAGCTTAGCGGGGGCCGGGGAGACCCAGTACTTC.

This clone was detected ten times or more. The chain joins TRBV5-4 to TRBJ2-1; D gene ambiguous. The CDR3 contains 13 residues. With 0 bases removed from V and 4 bases from J, the gap between germline ends came to 5 bases. Germline assignment: CDR1 SGHNT and CDR2 YYREEE (reference sequence). The CDR3: CASSLDPYNEQFF. CDR3 coding DNA: TGTGCCAGCAGCTTGGATCCATACAATGAGCAGTTCTTC.